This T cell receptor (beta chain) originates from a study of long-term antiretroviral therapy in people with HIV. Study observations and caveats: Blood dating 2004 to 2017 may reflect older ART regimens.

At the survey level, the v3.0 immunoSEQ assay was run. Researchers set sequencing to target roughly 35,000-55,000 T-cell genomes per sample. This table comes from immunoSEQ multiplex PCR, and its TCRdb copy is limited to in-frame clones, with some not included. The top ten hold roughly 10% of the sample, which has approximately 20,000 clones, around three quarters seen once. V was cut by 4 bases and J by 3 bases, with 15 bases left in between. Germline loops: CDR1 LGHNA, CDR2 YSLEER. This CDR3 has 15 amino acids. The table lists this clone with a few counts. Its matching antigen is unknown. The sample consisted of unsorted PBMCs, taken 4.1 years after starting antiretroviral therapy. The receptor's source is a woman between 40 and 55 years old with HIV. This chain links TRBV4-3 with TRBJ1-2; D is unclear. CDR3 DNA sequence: TGCGCCAGCAGCCCGAGCCACGGGGAGGACTATGGCTACACCTTC. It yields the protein CASSPSHGEDYGYTF.